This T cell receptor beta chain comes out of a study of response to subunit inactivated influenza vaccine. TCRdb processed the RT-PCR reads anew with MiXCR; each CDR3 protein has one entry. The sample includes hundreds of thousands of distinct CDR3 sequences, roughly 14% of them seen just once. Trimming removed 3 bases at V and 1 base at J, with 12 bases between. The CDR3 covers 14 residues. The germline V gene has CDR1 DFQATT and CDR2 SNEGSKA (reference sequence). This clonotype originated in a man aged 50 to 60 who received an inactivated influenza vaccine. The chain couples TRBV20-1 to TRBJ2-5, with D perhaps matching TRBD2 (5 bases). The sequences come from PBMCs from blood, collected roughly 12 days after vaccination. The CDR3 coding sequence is TGCAGTGCTAGGACTCCTACTAGCCAAGAGACCCAGTACTTC. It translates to CSARTPTSQETQYF.